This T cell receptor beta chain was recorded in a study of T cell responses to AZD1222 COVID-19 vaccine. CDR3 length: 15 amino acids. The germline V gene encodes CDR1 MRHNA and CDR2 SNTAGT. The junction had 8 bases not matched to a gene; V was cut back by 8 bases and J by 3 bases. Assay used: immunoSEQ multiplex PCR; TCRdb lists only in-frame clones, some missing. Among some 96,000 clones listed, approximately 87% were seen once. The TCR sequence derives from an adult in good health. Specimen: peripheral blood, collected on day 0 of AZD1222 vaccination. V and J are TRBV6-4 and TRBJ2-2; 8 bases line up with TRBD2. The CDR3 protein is CASAPGGHDTGELFF. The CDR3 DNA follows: TGTGCCAGCGCCCCGGGAGGGCATGACACCGGGGAGCTGTTTTTT.